This T cell receptor beta chain is drawn from a study of preoperative IRX-2 immunotherapy in early breast cancer. Stated treatment: preoperative locoregional IRX-2 cytokine immunotherapy. This phase Ib study tested locoregional IRX-2 cytokine immunotherapy given before surgery. This clone occurred once. CDR1 and CDR2 from the germline V gene are MDHEN and SYDVKM. The CDR3 covers 13 residues. Trimming removed 3 bases at V and 4 bases at J, with 9 bases between. TCRdb's table, derived via immunoSEQ multiplex PCR, lists solely in-frame clones and lacks some. The sample records approximately 96,000 clones, roughly 89% being singletons.

The V call is TRBV28, the J call TRBJ1-2, with D unclear. This sample comprised tumor tissue, obtained after IRX-2 immunotherapy. This clonotype was sampled from a human donor with breast cancer. The CDR3 sequence: CASSLRLSYGYTF. CDR3 bases: TGTGCCAGCAGTTTGAGGCTGTCCTATGGCTACACCTTC.